This record looks at one T cell receptor beta chain sequence and its context. Its antigen is as yet unknown. Described time point: sample taken at primary tumor resection. There were roughly 72 donors, all of them untreated patients with early-stage non-small cell lung cancer. This sample was included in a study of spatial heterogeneity in lung cancer. Overall study results and limits: Mutation tallies in tumors tracked expanded intratumoral alpha and beta TCR counts.

TCRdb passed the 5' RACE reads through MiXCR, listing each CDR3 protein once. This table has 6,500 to 9,500 distinct CDR3 sequences, approximately 12% appearing once. The germline V gene has CDR1 DFQATT and CDR2 SNEGSKA (reference sequence). The CDR3 is 16 residues long. The ends lost 2 bases at V and 4 bases at J; junction bases unmatched: 7. This clonotype originated in a male donor with early-stage non-small cell lung cancer. The chain couples TRBV20-1 to TRBJ2-3; 12 bases are a match to TRBD2. The source material was lung tumor tissue, sampled at surgery. In DNA, the CDR3 is TGCAGTGCTAGATCCGTGACTAGCGGGAGACCAGATACGCAGTATTTT. It translates to CSARSVTSGRPDTQYF.